These 27 T cell receptor beta chains were sequenced from one sample in a study of T cell repertoires in cytomegalovirus infection. These TCRs are of unknown antigen specificity. From the reads, TCRdb called clonotypes with MiXCR, one entry per CDR3 protein. The sample records roughly 920,000 distinct CDR3 sequences, roughly 30% being singletons. The source was cultured CD8+ T cells from PBMCs, collected from culture after CMV antigen stimulation. Receptors were obtained from a human donor in good health (CMV status not recorded). Some clones in this sample may be carry-over from other donors' samples.

In its sample, this clonotype was seen a few times. V usage is TRBV20-1 and J usage is TRBJ1-2; D perhaps matches TRBD1 (5 bases). Looked up from germline, CDR1 is DFQATT and CDR2 is SNEGSKA (reference sequence). CDR3 length equals 13 residues. V dropped 6 bases and J dropped 2 bases, with 13 bases sitting between them. Here the CDR3 DNA reads TGCAGTGCGCAGGGAGTAACCAACTATGGCTACACCTTC. This translates into CSAQGVTNYGYTF.

As DNA, the CDR3 is TGCAGTGCTAGAGATCGGCGGGGCCCTCGGCCCTTTACATGGGAGCAGTTCTTC. Translated: CSARDRRGPRPFTWEQFF. The chain recombines TRBV20-1 with TRBJ2-1; D perhaps matches TRBD2 (6 bases). V gave up 0 bases and J gave up 10 bases, with 28 bases separating them. The CDR3 is 18 amino acids. Looked up from germline, CDR1 is DFQATT and CDR2 is SNEGSKA (reference sequence).

This clonotype was detected a few times. The V call is TRBV4-1, the J call TRBJ1-1; maybe TRBD1 (5 bases). V was clipped by 8 bases and J by 4 bases, with 17 bases between them. This CDR3 is 14 amino acids long. Germline CDR1 and CDR2: MGHRA and YSYEKL. The CDR3 DNA reads as TGCGCCAGCGGTCATAAGGGGCCGAGCACTGAAGCTTTCTTT. Protein: CASGHKGPSTEAFF.

J is TRBJ1-4 and V is TRBV11-2; D is uncertain. Germline V CDR1 and CDR2: SGHAT, FQNNGV. V was cut by 0 bases and J by 4 bases, with 9 bases left in between. The CDR3 consists of 15 residues. CDR3 DNA sequence: TGTGCCAGCAGCTTAGATCCCCATGGTAATGAAAAACTGTTTTTT. Translating gives CASSLDPHGNEKLFF. The full variable domain, in which reference TRBV11-2 and TRBJ1-4 provide the parts outside the CDR3, is EAGVAQSPRYKIIEKRQSVAFWCNPISGHATLYWYQQILGQGPKLLIQFQNNGVVDDSQLPKDRFSAERLKGVDSTLKIQPAKLEDSAVYLCASSLDPHGNEKLFFGSGTQLSVL.

The chain combines TRBV7-2 with TRBJ2-3, with 8 nucleotides matching TRBD2. The CDR3 is 15 residues long. V trimming: 6 bases; J trimming: 3 bases; junction bases outside the gene matches: 8. In germline, CDR1 is SGHTA, CDR2 FQGNSA. As DNA, the CDR3 is TGTGCCAGCAGGGTAGCGGGGACGGTGACAGATACGCAGTATTTT. It is translated as CASRVAGTVTDTQYF. Complete variable domain (other parts from reference TRBV7-2 and TRBJ2-3): GAGVSQSPSNKVTEKGKDVELRCDPISGHTALYWYRQSLGQGLEFLIYFQGNSAPDKSGLPSDRFSAERTGGSVSTLTIQRTQQEDSAVYLCASRVAGTVTDTQYFGPGTRLTVL.

This clonotype was observed a handful of times. The chain uses TRBV6-6 and TRBJ2-7; tentatively, D is TRBD1 or TRBD2 (6 bases each). The CDR3 runs to 14 residues. Germline V gene data show CDR1 as MNHNY and CDR2 as SVGAGI (reference sequence). V was trimmed by 0 bases and J by 3 bases, leaving 9 bases between them. Here the CDR3 DNA reads TGTGCCAGCAGTTACTCTGGGGGGCTCTACGAGCAGTACTTC. Its translation is CASSYSGGLYEQYF.

This clonotype was seen repeatedly, ten times or more. The genes are TRBV7-6 and TRBJ2-5, with D possibly matching TRBD1 (5 bases). The CDR3 runs to 15 residues. Trimming stripped 4 bases from V and 5 bases from J, with 17 bases between. From germline, CDR1 is SGHVS and CDR2 FNYEAQ. The CDR3 sequence: CASSSRQRKGETQYF. CDR3 sequence (DNA): TGTGCCAGCAGCTCAAGACAGCGCAAAGGGGAGACCCAGTACTTC.

The chain has TRBV27 and TRBJ2-2; no firm D call. V dropped 4 bases and J dropped 7 bases, with 7 bases sitting between them. This CDR3 contains 12 residues. The V gene's germline CDR1 is MNHEY and CDR2 SMNVEV (reference sequence). CDR3 bases: TGTGCCAGCAGTTCCCAGTTCGGGGAGCTGTTTTTT. Encoded protein: CASSSQFGELFF.

This clonotype has a count of ten or more. The rearrangement links TRBV7-6 to TRBJ2-1; 10 positions match TRBD2. The CDR3 totals 17 residues. Germline V gene sequence: CDR1 SGHVS, CDR2 FNYEAQ. V dropped 5 bases and J dropped 4; count of bases not matched to a gene: 11. In DNA form, the CDR3 reads TGTGCCAGCAGCGCTGAAGCGGGGGGGCTATCTTACAATGAGCAGTTCTTC. It codes for CASSAEAGGLSYNEQFF.

This chain connects TRBV6-5 to TRBJ2-2, with TRBD1 identical over 10 bases. V trimming: 8 bases; J trimming: 4 bases; junction bases outside the gene matches: 10. The CDR3 extends over 16 amino acids. Looked up from germline, CDR1 is MNHEY and CDR2 is SVGAGI. In nucleotides, the CDR3 is TGTGCCAGCTACTCTAGGGACAGGGGAGGCACCGGGGAGCTGTTTTTT. Translated, it gives CASYSRDRGGTGELFF.

The gene calls are TRBV12-3 or TRBV12-4 and TRBJ1-1; possible D gene TRBD1, 5 bases. Trimming took 7 bases from V and 2 from J, leaving 14 bases between them. The CDR3 has 14 residues. CDR3 sequence (DNA): TGTGCCAGCACGTGGCGGGGGATAAACACTGAAGCTTTCTTT. This encodes CASTWRGINTEAFF.

This rearrangement joins TRBV7-6 to TRBJ2-1, with D maybe TRBD1 (5 bases). With 4 bases removed from V and 11 bases from J, the gap between germline ends came to 9 bases. CDR3 length equals 11 residues. Germline-derived CDR1 and CDR2 are SGHVS and FNYEAQ. In DNA, the CDR3 is TGTGCCAGCAGCTCAACAGGTCAGCAGTTCTTC. Amino acids: CASSSTGQQFF.

CDR3 DNA sequence: TGTGCCAGCAGCTCTACTATAGGGGACGGAGGGGATACGCAGTATTTT. As protein: CASSSTIGDGGDTQYF. The chain has TRBV7-2 and TRBJ2-3; a weak D match, TRBD2 (6 bases). The V gene's germline CDR1 is SGHTA and CDR2 FQGNSA. V was pared by 4 bases and J by 6 bases, with 20 bases between. This CDR3 spans 16 amino acids. The variable domain in full, with the rest retrieved from reference TRBV7-2 and TRBJ2-3, is GAGVSQSPSNKVTEKGKDVELRCDPISGHTALYWYRQSLGQGLEFLIYFQGNSAPDKSGLPSDRFSAERTGGSVSTLTIQRTQQEDSAVYLCASSSTIGDGGDTQYFGPGTRLTVL.

This clonotype has only a few counts. This chain connects TRBV6-6 to TRBJ1-5; D remains ambiguous. Trimming stripped 0 bases from V and 5 bases from J, with 5 bases between. The CDR3 totals 13 residues. Looked up from germline, CDR1 is MNHNY and CDR2 is SVGAGI (reference sequence). The CDR3 loop reads CASSYSIHQPQHF. The CDR3 DNA follows: TGTGCCAGCAGTTACTCGATCCATCAGCCCCAGCATTTT.

The sample holds a few counts of this clonotype. CDR3 region: CASSLAGVPEQYF. CDR3 coding DNA: TGTGCCAGCAGTTTAGCGGGGGTTCCCGAGCAGTACTTC. The chain joins TRBV12-3 or TRBV12-4 to TRBJ2-7; perhaps D is TRBD1 or TRBD2 (5 bases each). The CDR3 length is 13 residues. Trimming removed 0 bases at V and 6 bases at J, with 9 bases between.

This clonotype has only a few counts. V is TRBV4-1 and J is TRBJ1-6; 10 nucleotides align to TRBD1. The CDR3 has 16 residues. With 0 bases clipped from V and 8 bases from J, the junction kept 4 bases outside the gene matches. CDR1 MGHRA and CDR2 YSYEKL come from the germline V gene. The CDR3 protein is CASSQDPGTGDSPLHF. The CDR3 DNA sequence: TGCGCCAGCAGCCAAGATCCCGGGACAGGGGATTCACCCCTCCACTTT.

V and J are TRBV9 and TRBJ2-7; TRBD1 or TRBD2 may be the D gene (5 bases each). V shed 0 bases and J shed 3 bases, with 13 bases lying between them. From germline, CDR1 is SGDLS and CDR2 YYNGEE. The CDR3 contains 15 residues. The CDR3 DNA sequence: TGTGCCAGCAGCGTAGGGGGGATGTCCTTCTACGAGCAGTACTTC. Translating gives CASSVGGMSFYEQYF.

The chain joins TRBV2 to TRBJ2-7, with D possibly matching TRBD2 (6 bases). Deletions cut 3 bases from V and 7 bases from J, with 13 bases between. The germline gives CDR1 SNHLY, CDR2 FYNNEI. The CDR3 has 13 amino acids. This CDR3 reads CASSDRDGGEQYF. The CDR3 DNA reads TGTGCCAGCAGTGATCGGGACGGGGGAGAGCAGTACTTC. Complete variable domain (other parts from reference TRBV2 and TRBJ2-7): EPEVTQTPSHQVTQMGQEVILRCVPISNHLYFYWYRQILGQKVEFLVSFYNNEISEKSEIFDDQFSVERPDGSNFTLKIRSTKLEDSAMYFCASSDRDGGEQYFGPGTRLTVT.

The chain uses TRBV9 and TRBJ1-5; TRBD1 matches 7 bases. The CDR3 loop spans 15 amino acids. CDR1 is SGDLS and CDR2 is YYNGEE in the germline V gene. J was trimmed by 2 bases and V by 4 bases; bases with no gene match: 6. CDR3 sequence: CASSIGTAGNQPQHF. CDR3 in DNA: TGTGCCAGCAGCATCGGGACAGCTGGCAATCAGCCCCAGCATTTT. The full variable domain, with the rest looked up from reference TRBV9 and TRBJ1-5, is DSGVTQTPKHLITATGQRVTLRCSPRSGDLSVYWYQQSLDQGLQFLIQYYNGEERAKGNILERFSAQQFPDLHSELNLSSLELGDSALYFCASSIGTAGNQPQHFGDGTRLSIL.

This clonotype turned up a few times. The genes are TRBV7-3 and TRBJ2-2; 7 nucleotides agree with TRBD1. This CDR3 spans 16 amino acids. V lost 5 bases to trimming and J lost 3 bases; unmatched junction nucleotides: 9. Germline CDR1 SGHTA, CDR2 FQGTGA. DNA for the CDR3: TGTGCCAGCAGCCCAGGGGGACAGTTATACACCGGGGAGCTGTTTTTT. It specifies CASSPGGQLYTGELFF.

This chain joins TRBV4-1 and TRBJ1-2; 8 bases fit TRBD1. Germline V gene data show CDR1 as MGHRA and CDR2 as YSYEKL. CDR3 length: 15 residues. J was trimmed by 2 bases and V by 3 bases; bases with no gene match: 5. CDR3 loop: CASSQGTGKNYGYTF. The CDR3 region has the DNA TGCGCCAGCAGCCAGGGGACAGGAAAAAACTATGGCTACACCTTC.

V and J are TRBV19 and TRBJ2-2, with no clear D. V dropped 5 bases and J dropped 4 bases, with 8 bases sitting between them. The CDR3 has 13 amino acids. In germline, CDR1 is LNHDA, CDR2 SQIVND (reference sequence). This chain's CDR3 is CASSGLPTGELFF. CDR3 coding DNA: TGTGCCAGTAGTGGTTTACCCACCGGGGAGCTGTTTTTT.

The chain carries TRBV6-1 and TRBJ1-5; D gene ambiguous. Per germline, CDR1 MNHNS and CDR2 SASEGT. CDR3 length: 15 amino acids. The V and J ends lost 3 bases and 3 bases respectively, with 12 bases between them. CDR3 protein: CASSEGGLLNQPQHF. The CDR3 DNA reads TGTGCCAGCAGTGAGGGCGGACTCCTCAATCAGCCCCAGCATTTT.

The chain carries TRBV20-1 and TRBJ2-1; 9 nucleotides match TRBD2. V gave up 0 bases and J gave up 3 bases; unmatched junction bases: 6. This CDR3 contains 16 residues. From germline, CDR1 is DFQATT and CDR2 SNEGSKA (reference sequence). CDR3 sequence reads: CSARDSSGAFYNEQFF. Here the CDR3 DNA reads TGCAGTGCTAGAGATTCTAGCGGGGCCTTCTACAATGAGCAGTTCTTC.

The chain links TRBV12-5 to TRBJ1-2; TRBD1 aligns across 9 bases. The V and J ends lost 2 bases and 4 bases, in that order; junction bases with no gene match: 11. This CDR3 contains 17 residues. Per germline, CDR1 LGHNT and CDR2 FRNRAP. This CDR3 is CASGLSVRTGDPYGYTF. CDR3 nucleotides: TGTGCTAGTGGTTTGTCAGTGAGGACAGGGGATCCCTATGGCTACACCTTC.

To note about this clonotype: The junction departs from germline at one end; a sequencing error may be responsible. The rearrangement links TRBV5-1 to TRBJ2-3, with D possibly TRBD2 on 6 matching bases. Germline CDR1 reads SGHRS; CDR2 reads YFSETQ. This CDR3 contains 17 residues. The DNA for the CDR3 is TGCGCCAACAGCCCGAGCGGCCTAGCGAAAATCACAGATACGCAGTATTTT. This encodes CANSPSGLAKITDTQYF. Supplemented by reference TRBV5-1 and TRBJ2-3, the full variable domain reads KAGVTQTPRYLIKTRGQQVTLSCSPISGHRSVSWYQQTPGQGLQFLFEYFSETQRNKGNFPGRFSGRQFSNSRSEMNVSTLELGDSALYLCANSPSGLAKITDTQYFGPGTRLTVL.

This clonotype was observed a single time. The chain combines TRBV12-3 or TRBV12-4 with TRBJ2-5; TRBD2 is a possible D gene (6 bases). Trimming removed 5 bases from V and 4 bases from J, with 17 bases in between. CDR3 length: 15 residues. The CDR3 region has the DNA TGTGCCAGCAGTAAAGCCGGGACTTGGAGAGAGACCCAGTACTTC. This sequence encodes CASSKAGTWRETQYF.